This T cell receptor beta chain was recovered during a study of spatial heterogeneity in lung cancer. In its sample, this clonotype ranks as medium-sized. Its cognate antigen is unknown. Stated time point: sample taken at primary tumor resection. Samples were donated by 72 untreated early-stage non-small cell lung cancer patients. Sequencing was performed on whole RNA extracted from tumor and nontumor lung tissue, or from frozen PBMC, and the material was left unsorted. Study-level points and caveats: Expanded alpha and beta TCR counts within tumors tracked tumor mutation counts. Expanded TCR counts, ubiquitous and regional, correlated respectively with ubiquitous and regional nonsynonymous mutation counts.

Unique molecular identifiers tagged every individual TCR cDNA molecule. One entry per CDR3 protein results from TCRdb running MiXCR on the 5' RACE reads. Of around 2,900 distinct CDR3 sequences detected, approximately 4.6% appear once; the ten largest clones hold 15% to 20%. Per the germline V gene, CDR1 is DFQATT and CDR2 is SNEGSKA (reference sequence). The length of the CDR3 is 15 residues. After removal of 6 bases from V and 4 bases from J, the junction contained 14 bases not matched to a gene. V usage is TRBV20-1 and J usage is TRBJ2-5; 7 bases fit TRBD1. The specimen was lung tumor tissue, collected at surgery. This receptor was obtained from a female donor with early-stage non-small cell lung cancer. CDR3 protein: CSAPSPTGFVETQYF. CDR3 bases: TGCAGTGCCCCCAGTCCGACAGGGTTCGTAGAGACCCAGTACTTC.